These 8 T cell receptor beta chains were all obtained from the same sample, sequenced in a study of blood T cell repertoires in COVID-19. Some clones are missing from TCRdb's copy, which holds only in-frame ones; the method was immunoSEQ multiplex PCR. This table holds 25,000 to 30,000 clones, around 86% found once. Sequenced sample: peripheral blood. These receptors originate from a human donor in a cohort sampled during active COVID-19. The donor label of this sample is uncertain.

V and J are TRBV7-8 and TRBJ1-1; possibly TRBD1 for D (5 bases). The CDR3 extends over 14 amino acids. Trimming removed 4 bases from V and 5 bases from J, with 14 bases in between. From germline, CDR1 is SGHVS and CDR2 FQNEAQ. CDR3 sequence: CASSSGVGWTEAFF. The CDR3 nucleotides read TGTGCCAGCAGCTCGGGGGTGGGTTGGACTGAAGCTTTCTTT.

This clone was seen once. The J gene is TRBJ2-2, the V gene TRBV5-4, with D possibly being TRBD1 (5 bases). V lost 5 bases and J 4 bases, leaving 9 bases between the germline ends. This CDR3 contains 13 residues. Per the germline V gene, CDR1 is SGHNT and CDR2 is YYREEE (reference sequence). The CDR3 loop is CASSLTVTGELFF. The CDR3, as DNA: TGTGCCAGCAGTCTGACAGTCACCGGGGAGCTGTTTTTT.

V usage is TRBV4-2 and J usage is TRBJ2-1, with 8 nucleotides matching TRBD2. This CDR3 comprises 16 residues. The V gene end was trimmed by 0 bases and the J gene end by 1 base; junction bases not matched to a gene: 2. The germline CDR1 and CDR2 sequences are LGHNA and YNFKEQ. The CDR3 DNA follows: TGTGCCAGCAGCCAAGATCCGGGGGGGTCCTACAATGAGCAGTTCTTC. Its translation: CASSQDPGGSYNEQFF.

The gene calls are TRBV6-5 and TRBJ2-2; possibly TRBD2 for D (6 bases). V was shortened by 7 bases and J by 4 bases, with 7 bases between the two germline ends. This CDR3 has 12 residues. Germline V gene sequence: CDR1 MNHEY, CDR2 SVGAGI. The DNA for the CDR3 is TGTGCCAGCATGGGAGGCACCGGGGAGCTGTTTTTT. Encoded protein: CASMGGTGELFF.

In its sample, this clone was seen once. This chain connects TRBV28 to TRBJ2-7, with TRBD1 matching 8 bases. CDR1 is MDHEN and CDR2 is SYDVKM in the germline V gene. J was trimmed by 2 bases and V by 6 bases; bases with no gene match: 9. The CDR3 covers 15 residues. CDR3 loop: CASSRQGLTAYEQYF. The CDR3, as DNA: TGTGCCAGCAGCCGACAGGGGCTTACGGCCTACGAGCAGTACTTC.

CDR3 amino acids: CASSLDRNTEAFF. The CDR3 DNA follows: TGTGCCAGCAGCTTGGACAGGAACACTGAAGCTTTCTTT. The chain couples TRBV7-3 to TRBJ1-1; the D gene is possibly TRBD1 (6 bases). The CDR3 runs to 13 residues. Trimming pared 3 bases from V and 1 base from J, leaving 6 bases between. Germline loops: CDR1 SGHTA, CDR2 FQGTGA.

This chain links TRBV7-9 with TRBJ2-3; 13 bases align to TRBD2. Trimming removed 10 bases from V and 5 bases from J; junction bases left unmatched: 12. Germline assignment: CDR1 SEHNR and CDR2 FQNEAQ (reference sequence). CDR3 size: 16 residues. The CDR3 DNA follows: TGTGCCATAGGAAGAACTAGCGGGGGGGTTGGAGATACGCAGTATTTT. Translating it yields CAIGRTSGGVGDTQYF.

This clone was seen a single time. This sequence joins TRBV7-6 and TRBJ2-7; D is possibly TRBD2 (5 bases). Germline V gene lookup returns CDR1 SGHVS and CDR2 FNYEAQ. The V end was cut by 6 bases, the J end by 1 base, with 16 bases between. CDR3 length: 15 residues. The CDR3 is CASSNADRGSYEQYF. Here the CDR3 DNA reads TGTGCCAGCAGTAACGCGGACCGAGGGTCCTACGAGCAGTACTTC.